This T cell receptor beta chain originates from a study of blood T cell repertoires in COVID-19. Study-level information: COVID-19 samples collected from the United States, Italy and Spain covered acute and convalescent phases. The cDNA or gDNA used as material had been derived from T cells, B-cell-depleted T cells, or PBMCs.

Only in-frame clones appear in the TCRdb table, and some are missing; sequencing was by immunoSEQ multiplex PCR. The data contain 200,000 to 250,000 clones, 70% to 85% of them seen just once; the ten biggest clones take up 1.5% to 2%. CDR1 and CDR2 from the germline V gene are SGHRS and YFSETQ. With 4 bases removed from V and 6 bases from J, the gap between germline ends came to 14 bases. The CDR3 has 13 amino acids. This clone appeared a single time. This receptor was taken from a man between 60 and 75 years old who had recovered from COVID-19. This chain connects TRBV5-1 to TRBJ2-7, with a tentative D call TRBD1 (6 bases). Sequenced input: PBMCs or T cells enriched from blood (not recorded which). CDR3: CASSRELGGEQYF. Here the CDR3 DNA reads TGCGCCAGCAGCCGAGAGCTAGGGGGCGAGCAGTACTTC.